The TCR beta chain under discussion was sequenced for a study of response to subunit inactivated influenza vaccine. Study-level findings and limits: Authors suggested that a seasonal influenza vaccination recruits few new T cells each time.

TCRdb ran MiXCR on the RT-PCR reads and lists one entry per CDR3 protein. The data contain hundreds of thousands of distinct CDR3 sequences, roughly 14% of them seen just once; the ten biggest clones take up approximately 10%. With respect to this clonotype: The antigen remains undetermined.

The CDR3 is 15 residues long. The V and J ends lost 8 bases and 5 bases, in that order; junction bases with no gene match: 10. The germline V gene encodes CDR1 WNHNN and CDR2 SYGVQD (reference sequence). The rearrangement links TRBV10-1 to TRBJ2-4; 9 bases are a match to TRBD1. The sample was PBMCs from blood, taken about 12 days after vaccination. The receptor comes from a man between 50 and 59 years old who received an inactivated influenza vaccine. The DNA for the CDR3 is TGCGCCAGCGGCACGGACAGGGGACCCCAAAACATTCAGTACTTC. Amino acids: CASGTDRGPQNIQYF.